Listed below are T cell receptor beta chains from one sample, sequenced in a study of blood T cell repertoires in COVID-19. Measured with immunoSEQ multiplex PCR; TCRdb has only the in-frame clones, and not every one. The sample lists around 100,000 clones, about 80% occurring once. The sample taken for sequencing was peripheral blood. These receptors originate from a human donor in a cohort sampled during active COVID-19. Both conserved end residues are part of each CDR3. D genes are given only for firm matches. Some rows mark clone size as missing; the rest say once, few, many or name a class of expanded clone.

CDR3 DNA,CDR3 protein,J gene,D gene,V gene,clone size
TGTGCCAGCAGCAGAGAACAGGGGGTTGGAAACACCATATATTTT,CASSREQGVGNTIYF,TRBJ1-3,TRBD1,TRBV5-6,-
TGTGCCAGCAGCGGACTCCTACACCACACAGATACGCAGTATTTT,CASSGLLHHTDTQYF,TRBJ2-3,-,TRBV9,-
TGTGCCAGCAGCGACAGGGGGTCCTATAATTCACCCCTCCACTTT,CASSDRGSYNSPLHF,TRBJ1-6,TRBD1,TRBV7-2,-
TGTGCCAGCAGCAGGACAGGGGGCCCATTCACTGAAGCTTTCTTT,CASSRTGGPFTEAFF,TRBJ1-1,TRBD1,TRBV5-4,few
TGTGCCAGCAGTTACACCACCCAGGGGGCTGCTAATTCACCCCTCCACTTT,CASSYTTQGAANSPLHF,TRBJ1-6,TRBD1,TRBV6-2/TRBV6-3,-
TGTGCCAGCAGCTCCCTGGGGGCCGGTGGGGAAAAACTGTTTTTT,CASSSLGAGGEKLFF,TRBJ1-4,-,TRBV9,-
TGTGCCAGCAGCACCCGACTAGCGGGTAGAGATACGCAGTATTTT,CASSTRLAGRDTQYF,TRBJ2-3,TRBD2,TRBV3-1/TRBV3-2,-
TGTGCCAGTAGTAAACCGACAGGGGGCATAACTAGCGGGGGTAATGAGCAGTTCTTC,CASSKPTGGITSGGNEQFF,TRBJ2-1,-,TRBV19,-
TGTGCCAGCAGCTTAGAGCTAGCGGGGGGGCGCGAGCAGTACTTC,CASSLELAGGREQYF,TRBJ2-7,TRBD2,TRBV13,-
TGCGCCAGCAGCCAGGCAAGACAGGGTAAAGATACGCAGTATTTT,CASSQARQGKDTQYF,TRBJ2-3,TRBD1,TRBV4-3,-
TGTGCCAGCAGCTCCACAGGGGGTGGAGGAAACACCATATATTTT,CASSSTGGGGNTIYF,TRBJ1-3,TRBD1,TRBV13,-
TGTGCCAGCAGCCAAGAGAAAGCGTTCGAGCAGTTCTTC,CASSQEKAFEQFF,TRBJ2-1,-,TRBV4-2,once
TGTGCCAGCAGTTTACGGAGGACCCCCCCCTACGAGCAGTACTTC,CASSLRRTPPYEQYF,TRBJ2-7,-,TRBV27,once
TGTGCCAGCACTGGGGGGGGCTCCTACAATGAGCAGTTCTTC,CASTGGGSYNEQFF,TRBJ2-1,TRBD2,TRBV27,few
TGTGCCAGCAGCCAAGGACAATCGAACTATGGCTACACCTTC,CASSQGQSNYGYTF,TRBJ1-2,-,TRBV4-2,-
TGTGCCAGCTCACCCCCCGGGACAGGGGACTATGGCTACACCTTC,CASSPPGTGDYGYTF,TRBJ1-2,TRBD1,TRBV18,-
TGTGCCAGCGCCACCCCGGGACTGCAGAACTACGAGCAGTACTTC,CASATPGLQNYEQYF,TRBJ2-7,-,TRBV27,few
TGTGCCAGCAGCAACAGGGGGGCTGGGGCCAACGTCCTGACTTTC,CASSNRGAGANVLTF,TRBJ2-6,TRBD1,TRBV7-2,few
TGTGCCAGCAGCTCCTGGGACAGGGAGTCTGGCTACACCTTC,CASSSWDRESGYTF,TRBJ1-2,TRBD1,TRBV3-1/TRBV3-2,-
TGCGCCAGCAGCTTGGGGACTAGTTTCCCCGGGGAGCTGTTTTTT,CASSLGTSFPGELFF,TRBJ2-2,TRBD2,TRBV5-1,-
TGTGCCAGCAGTATCCAGGGGGCATATCAGCCCCAGCATTTT,CASSIQGAYQPQHF,TRBJ1-5,TRBD1,TRBV27,-
TGTGCCACCAGCGTAGGGACAGCGACCTACGAGCAGTACTTC,CATSVGTATYEQYF,TRBJ2-7,TRBD1,TRBV15,-
TGTGCCAACTCCCCCGGGGCCAACGTCCTGACTTTC,CANSPGANVLTF,TRBJ2-6,-,TRBV10-3,once
TGTGCCAGCACCCCATCAGGGGGGTTCGCCGGGGAGCTGTTTTTT,CASTPSGGFAGELFF,TRBJ2-2,-,TRBV3-1/TRBV3-2,-
TGTGCCAGCAGCAAAGTGGGGCTTAACTATGGCTACACCTTC,CASSKVGLNYGYTF,TRBJ1-2,-,TRBV21-1,few
TGTGCCAGCAGCTTCATAGCAGGTAGCGGGGGGGCTTATAATGAGCAGTTCTTC,CASSFIAGSGGAYNEQFF,TRBJ2-1,TRBD2,TRBV7-9,-
TGTGCCACTCCGGGACAGAAGAGCAATCAGCCCCAGCATTTT,CATPGQKSNQPQHF,TRBJ1-5,TRBD1,TRBV24-1,few